The clone carrying this T cell receptor (beta chain) was detected a few times. Time point here: healthy volunteer bleed at 6 weeks. The authors' total RNA extraction used unfractionated whole blood. The data stem from a study of human T cells and chemical hapten exposure. From the RACE reads, TCRdb called clonotypes with MiXCR, one entry per CDR3 protein. The table includes about 82,000 distinct CDR3 sequences, 8.6% detected once. The V segment lost 4 bases and the J segment 6 bases; nucleotides outside the gene matches: 4. The CDR3 totals 14 residues. CDR1 and CDR2 (germline): LGHDT, YNNKEL (reference sequence).

The chain joins TRBV3-1 to TRBJ1-1; 11 nucleotides agree with TRBD1. The receptor comes from a male donor in good health. Some clones in this sample may be carry-over from other donors' samples. Source material: whole blood. CDR3 nucleotide sequence: TGTGCCAGCAGCCGCGGACAGGGGGCGGCTGAAGCTTTCTTT. Encoded protein: CASSRGQGAAEAFF.